The 21 T cell receptor beta chains given below trace back to one sample, sequenced in a study of T-cell memory formation after mild COVID-19. Each CDR3 protein gets one entry after TCRdb re-called the 5' RACE reads with MiXCR. The sample shows about half a million distinct CDR3 sequences, about 18% of them seen only once. The sequencing input was PBMCs or a T cell subset sorted from them (not recorded which). The receptor source for this set is an adult woman who had mild COVID-19 (a few samples of this study predate the infection). Cell type and time point are not known.

CDR3 in DNA: TGTGCCAGCAGCGCACCCGGACAGTCATCTGGAAACACCATATATTTT. Amino acids: CASSAPGQSSGNTIYF. The chain is built from TRBV9 and TRBJ1-3, with D maybe TRBD1 (6 bases). The germline V and J ends were trimmed by 3 bases and 1 base, with 14 bases remaining between them. Germline CDR1 is SGDLS and CDR2 is YYNGEE. The CDR3 extends over 16 amino acids. Based on the CDR3 plus reference TRBV9 and TRBJ1-3, the full variable domain is DSGVTQTPKHLITATGQRVTLRCSPRSGDLSVYWYQQSLDQGLQFLIQYYNGEERAKGNILERFSAQQFPDLHSELNLSSLELGDSALYFCASSAPGQSSGNTIYFGEGSWLTVV.

The sample holds many counts of this clonotype. The chain uses TRBV6-5 and TRBJ2-7; the D gene is possibly TRBD1 (5 bases). Trimming stripped 4 bases from V and 4 bases from J, with 11 bases between. CDR3 size: 13 residues. The germline V gene encodes CDR1 MNHEY and CDR2 SVGAGI. CDR3 sequence reads: CASSFLQGYEQYF. The CDR3 nucleotides are TGTGCCAGCAGTTTCCTTCAGGGTTACGAGCAGTACTTC.

This clonotype was detected a few times. The CDR3 region has the DNA TGCGCCAGCAGCCCGGGACATCTTATGAACACTGAAGCTTTCTTT. The encoded protein is CASSPGHLMNTEAFF. The chain employs TRBV4-1 and TRBJ1-1; tentatively, D is TRBD1 (6 bases). This CDR3 spans 15 amino acids. V lost 4 bases and J 0 bases, leaving 12 bases between the germline ends. The germline V gene encodes CDR1 MGHRA and CDR2 YSYEKL.

This clonotype was picked up a small number of times. This chain links TRBV5-1 with TRBJ1-2, with D hard to call. The CDR3 spans 13 residues. Trimming stripped 0 bases from V and 3 bases from J, with 6 bases between. Germline CDR1 SGHRS, CDR2 YFSETQ. The CDR3 DNA reads TGCGCCAGCAGCTTGGAGGAATACTATGGCTACACCTTC. Amino acid sequence: CASSLEEYYGYTF.

V and J are TRBV5-1 and TRBJ1-1; D uncertain. The length of the CDR3 is 14 residues. In germline, CDR1 is SGHRS, CDR2 YFSETQ. V lost 0 bases and J lost 0, with 6 bases in between. CDR3 nucleotide sequence: TGCGCCAGCAGCTTGGAACGGATGAACACTGAAGCTTTCTTT. As protein: CASSLERMNTEAFF. Full variable domain (outside the CDR3, taken from reference TRBV5-1 and TRBJ1-1): KAGVTQTPRYLIKTRGQQVTLSCSPISGHRSVSWYQQTPGQGLQFLFEYFSETQRNKGNFPGRFSGRQFSNSRSEMNVSTLELGDSALYLCASSLERMNTEAFFGQGTRLTVV.

The table lists this clonotype with a few counts. The J gene is TRBJ1-1, the V gene TRBV6-5, with no clear D. CDR1 and CDR2 from the germline V gene are MNHEY and SVGAGI. The germline V and J ends were trimmed by 4 bases and 4 bases, with 34 bases remaining between them. CDR3 length: 21 amino acids. The CDR3 region is CASSLSSGKIFRVSEPTEAFF. The CDR3 region has the DNA TGTGCCAGCAGTTTATCTTCCGGAAAAATATTTCGGGTATCCGAACCCACTGAAGCTTTCTTT.

This chain connects TRBV28 to TRBJ2-5, with 11 positions matching TRBD1. The J segment lost 3 bases and the V segment lost 2 bases, leaving 5 bases of the junction unmatched. The CDR3 extends over 16 amino acids. CDR1 and CDR2 (germline): MDHEN, SYDVKM. CDR3 in amino acids: CASSLLGQGAEETQYF. The CDR3 nucleotides read TGTGCCAGCAGTTTACTCGGACAGGGGGCGGAAGAGACCCAGTACTTC.

The chain is built from TRBV7-2 and TRBJ2-1; TRBD2 aligns across 9 bases. J gave up 6 bases and V 3 bases, and 6 bases lay outside the gene matches. This CDR3 contains 15 residues. Germline lookup yields CDR1 SGHTA and CDR2 FQGNSA. CDR3 residues: CASSLGSGSFNEQFF. The CDR3 DNA sequence: TGTGCCAGCAGCTTGGGTAGCGGGAGCTTCAATGAGCAGTTCTTC.

This clonotype was seen a few times. V gene TRBV6-1 combines with J gene TRBJ1-1, with TRBD1 matching over 8 bases. CDR1 and CDR2 from the germline V gene are MNHNS and SASEGT. Trimming removed 3 bases from V and 1 base from J; junction bases left unmatched: 1. The CDR3 has 14 residues. CDR3 in DNA: TGTGCCAGCAGTGAGGGACAGGAGAACACTGAAGCTTTCTTT. Translated: CASSEGQENTEAFF.

This chain connects TRBV6-6 to TRBJ2-3; TRBD2 might be the D (5 bases). V was cut by 2 bases and J by 2 bases, with 14 bases left in between. This CDR3 is built from 16 residues. In germline, CDR1 is MNHNY, CDR2 SVGAGI (reference sequence). CDR3 region: CASSYATLADTDTQYF. CDR3 DNA: TGTGCCAGCAGTTACGCGACTCTAGCTGACACAGATACGCAGTATTTT.

The chain employs TRBV5-1 and TRBJ2-2; the match to TRBD2 covers 11 bases. The germline V gene has CDR1 SGHRS and CDR2 YFSETQ. This CDR3 has 17 residues. V was clipped by 0 bases and J by 3 bases; unmatched bases: 4. This chain's CDR3 is CASSLAGLAAHTGELFF. CDR3 coding DNA: TGCGCCAGCAGCTTGGCGGGACTAGCGGCCCACACCGGGGAGCTGTTTTTT.

This clonotype has more than one count but fewer than ten. V and J are TRBV5-6 and TRBJ2-1; a possible D gene is TRBD1 (6 bases). This CDR3 region has 17 residues. Germline CDR1 is SGHDT and CDR2 is YYEEEE. Trimming removed 4 bases at V and 1 base at J, with 18 bases between. Here the CDR3 reads CASSRRARGWSYNEQFF. For the CDR3, the DNA is TGTGCCAGCAGCCGCCGGGCCAGGGGATGGTCCTACAATGAGCAGTTCTTC.

Written as DNA, the CDR3 is TGTGCCACCAGTGATTTGAGGGATGAGCAGTTCTTC. Residues: CATSDLRDEQFF. The chain is built from TRBV24-1 and TRBJ2-1, with D hard to call. Trimming cost V 0 bases and J 8 bases, with 4 bases left between them. Germline assignment: CDR1 KGHDR and CDR2 SFDVKD. The CDR3 is 12 amino acids.

CDR3 in DNA: TGTGCCAGCAGCCGTACATGGGGAGGAGGGGGCAATCAGCCCCAGCATTTT. Amino acid sequence: CASSRTWGGGGNQPQHF. The rearrangement joins TRBV3-1 to TRBJ1-5; D might be TRBD1 (5 bases). From germline, CDR1 is LGHDT and CDR2 YNNKEL (reference sequence). The CDR3 loop spans 17 amino acids. V gave up 4 bases and J gave up 2 bases, with 18 bases separating them. The variable domain in full, completed from reference TRBV3-1 and TRBJ1-5, reads DTAVSQTPKYLVTQMGNDKSIKCEQNLGHDTMYWYKQDSKKFLKIMFSYNNKELIINETVPNRFSPKSPDKAHLNLHINSLELGDSAVYFCASSRTWGGGGNQPQHFGDGTRLSIL.

The V call is TRBV11-1, the J call TRBJ2-7; weak D call: TRBD2 (5 bases). The germline gives CDR1 SGHAT, CDR2 FQDESV (reference sequence). The CDR3 is 18 residues long. Between the trimmed V and J ends, which lost 5 bases and 4 bases, there was a span of 27 bases. Here the CDR3 reads CASSPGKGSILLRYEQYF. The CDR3 bases are TGTGCCAGCAGCCCCGGAAAAGGGAGCATACTATTACGATACGAGCAGTACTTC.

This clonotype showed up just a few times. The chain employs TRBV7-3 and TRBJ2-3; D not resolved. Germline lookup yields CDR1 SGHTA and CDR2 FQGTGA. This CDR3 has 12 amino acids. V was trimmed by 4 bases and J by 8 bases, leaving 10 bases between them. The CDR3 loop is CASSSDALTQYF. Written as DNA, the CDR3 is TGTGCCAGCAGCTCGGACGCTCTTACGCAGTATTTT.

A few counts support this clonotype. V usage is TRBV12-3 or TRBV12-4 and J usage is TRBJ2-7; 8 bases agree with TRBD1. V trimming: 3 bases; J trimming: 6 bases; junction bases outside the gene matches: 7. The CDR3 extends over 14 amino acids. The CDR3 DNA sequence: TGTGCCAGCAGTTTTAACAGGGGGATAAGCGAGCAGTACTTC. Amino acid sequence: CASSFNRGISEQYF.

A few counts support this clonotype. V gene TRBV7-6 combines with J gene TRBJ2-1; a possible D gene is TRBD2 (6 bases). This CDR3 region has 16 residues. Germline V CDR1 and CDR2: SGHVS, FNYEAQ. Trimming shortened V by 1 base and J by 0 bases, and 10 bases separated the two germline ends. The chain's CDR3 is CASSLGEASSYNEQFF. The CDR3 region has the DNA TGTGCCAGCAGCTTAGGGGAGGCCAGCTCCTACAATGAGCAGTTCTTC.

This clonotype was detected many times. The V call is TRBV24-1, the J call TRBJ2-2, with TRBD1 matching over 7 bases. The V gene end was trimmed by 4 bases and the J gene end by 5 bases; junction bases not matched to a gene: 3. The CDR3 runs to 14 residues. Per germline, CDR1 KGHDR and CDR2 SFDVKD. In DNA form, the CDR3 reads TGTGCCACCAGTGAACAGGGGTGGACCGGGGAGCTGTTTTTT. Protein sequence: CATSEQGWTGELFF.

This clonotype was seen a handful of times. The chain recombines TRBV18 with TRBJ1-1, with 7 bases identical to TRBD1. This CDR3 region has 14 residues. Unmatched junction bases numbered 3, after V lost 5 bases and J lost 0 bases. The germline gives CDR1 KGHSH, CDR2 LQKENI. The CDR3 DNA follows: TGTGCCAGCTCAGTACAGGGGATGAACACTGAAGCTTTCTTT. Amino acid sequence: CASSVQGMNTEAFF.

This chain connects TRBV7-9 to TRBJ2-3, with TRBD2 matching 10 bases. V was clipped by 2 bases and J by 2 bases; unmatched bases: 7. Germline lookup yields CDR1 SEHNR and CDR2 FQNEAQ (reference sequence). This CDR3 has 17 amino acids. CDR3 bases: TGTGCCAGCAGCTTATGGATAGCGGGGGGAAACACAGATACGCAGTATTTT. Its translation is CASSLWIAGGNTDTQYF.